These T cell receptor beta chains were read from a single sample in a study of blood T cells in healthy people across ages. TCRdb reprocessed the 5' RACE reads with MiXCR, giving one entry per CDR3 protein. The sample holds 450,000 to 700,000 distinct CDR3 sequences, 27% seen once. Sequenced sample: blood. The receptors stem from a woman in her 70s in good health. CDR3s include the opening cysteine and the closing phenylalanine or tryptophan. The D gene is left open where the match is weak. Size is omitted from some rows. Given values are once, few, many or a class for expanded clones.

D gene | J gene | clone size | V gene | CDR3 protein | CDR3 DNA
TRBD1 | TRBJ1-3 | - | TRBV20-1 | CSASWDREGNTIYF | TGCAGTGCTAGTTGGGACAGGGAGGGAAACACCATATATTTT
- | TRBJ1-3 | few | TRBV20-1 | CSVPQGNGNTIYF | TGCAGTGTCCCCCAGGGCAACGGAAACACCATATATTTT
- | TRBJ2-1 | few | TRBV20-1 | CSGTPGDNEQFF | TGCAGTGGGACGCCGGGGGACAATGAGCAGTTCTTC
- | TRBJ1-4 | - | TRBV6-1 | CASSEVEGEKLFF | TGTGCCAGCAGTGAAGTGGAGGGGGAAAAACTGTTTTTT
- | TRBJ1-2 | few | TRBV7-9 | CASSLPSGYGYTF | TGTGCCAGCAGCTTACCGTCCGGCTATGGCTACACCTTC
TRBD1 | TRBJ2-3 | few | TRBV12-3/TRBV12-4 | CASRRTGVSTDTQYF | TGTGCCAGCAGAAGGACAGGAGTAAGCACAGATACGCAGTATTTT
- | TRBJ2-3 | - | TRBV4-3 | CASSPGGSPVGTQYF | TGCGCCAGCAGCCCCGGAGGGTCCCCGGTTGGTACGCAGTATTTT
- | TRBJ2-3 | many | TRBV9 | CASSYKGGPTDTQYF | TGTGCCAGCAGCTATAAGGGGGGGCCCACAGATACGCAGTATTTT
- | TRBJ1-3 | - | TRBV21-1 | CASLTGEYF | TGTGCCAGTCTAACGGGGGAATATTTT
- | TRBJ1-1 | - | TRBV4-1 | CASSQITTGRGTEAFF | TGCGCCAGCAGCCAAATTACTACAGGGCGCGGGACTGAAGCTTTCTTT
- | TRBJ1-2 | - | TRBV18 | CASSPQGSNGYTF | TGTGCCAGCTCACCACAGGGGAGTAATGGCTACACCTTC
TRBD2 | TRBJ2-5 | - | TRBV2 | CASAGLAGEETQYF | TGTGCCAGCGCCGGACTAGCAGGGGAAGAGACCCAGTACTTC
- | TRBJ2-5 | many | TRBV11-2 | CASSLGVRETQYF | TGTGCCAGCAGCTTAGGAGTGAGGGAGACCCAGTACTTC
TRBD2 | TRBJ2-1 | - | TRBV12-3/TRBV12-4 | CASSTVAGDSYNEQFF | TGTGCCAGCAGCACCGTAGCGGGGGATTCCTACAATGAGCAGTTCTTC
TRBD2 | TRBJ2-7 | - | TRBV20-1 | CSARPSGGLYEQYF | TGCAGTGCTAGACCTAGCGGGGGGCTCTACGAGCAGTACTTC
- | TRBJ2-3 | few | TRBV20-1 | CSANRQDVTQYF | TGCAGTGCTAACCGACAGGACGTTACGCAGTATTTT
TRBD2 | TRBJ2-1 | - | TRBV4-3 | CASSQVLRGGGTNEQFF | TGCGCCAGCAGCCAAGTGTTGCGGGGGGGCGGAACCAATGAGCAGTTCTTC
TRBD1 | TRBJ1-2 | few | TRBV6-6 | CASSNTGVGYTF | TGTGCCAGCAGTAACACAGGGGTCGGCTACACCTTC
TRBD1 | TRBJ1-4 | - | TRBV6-1 | CASSDPQGLREKLFF | TGTGCCAGCAGTGACCCACAGGGGTTAAGAGAAAAACTGTTTTTT
- | TRBJ2-7 | - | TRBV12-3/TRBV12-4 | CASSLSAFRGYEQYF | TGTGCCAGCAGTCTTTCGGCTTTTAGGGGGTACGAGCAGTACTTC
- | TRBJ2-3 | few | TRBV13 | CASSLWDLPDTQYF | TGTGCCAGCAGCTTATGGGACTTACCAGATACGCAGTATTTT
- | TRBJ1-1 | few | TRBV12-3/TRBV12-4 | CASSRERQGAFF | TGTGCCAGCAGTCGGGAGAGGCAGGGAGCTTTCTTT
- | TRBJ2-5 | many | TRBV20-1 | CSATDGGEETQYF | TGCAGTGCTACGGACGGGGGCGAGGAGACCCAGTACTTC
- | TRBJ2-7 | few | TRBV11-2 | CASSPHVVGEQYF | TGTGCCAGCAGCCCCCACGTGGTCGGCGAGCAGTACTTC
- | TRBJ1-6 | - | TRBV7-2 | CASADQRGERSLHF | TGTGCCAGCGCCGACCAAAGAGGGGAAAGGTCCCTCCACTTT
- | TRBJ1-2 | few | TRBV29-1 | CSVGRRQDYGYTF | TGCAGCGTTGGTCGTCGTCAGGACTATGGCTACACCTTC
- | TRBJ1-1 | few | TRBV20-1 | CSARGQVVEAFF | TGCAGTGCTAGAGGACAGGTGGTAGAAGCTTTCTTT
- | TRBJ2-3 | - | TRBV11-2 | CASTTGNSHTQYF | TGTGCCAGCACCACGGGGAATTCCCACACGCAGTATTTT
- | TRBJ2-6 | - | TRBV7-2 | CASSPDSGANVLTF | TGTGCCAGCAGCCCTGATTCTGGGGCCAACGTCCTGACTTTC
TRBD2 | TRBJ2-3 | - | TRBV7-9 | CASSLVWASGAKDTQYF | TGTGCCAGCAGCTTAGTTTGGGCTAGCGGGGCAAAAGATACGCAGTATTTT
TRBD2 | TRBJ2-7 | - | TRBV7-2 | CASSSRLAVSYEQYF | TGTGCCAGCAGCTCCCGACTAGCGGTCTCCTACGAGCAGTACTTC
- | TRBJ2-7 | few | TRBV24-1 | CATSAGRAYEQYF | TGTGCCACCAGTGCGGGGAGAGCCTACGAGCAGTACTTC
TRBD2 | TRBJ2-1 | few | TRBV4-3 | CASSRRSQAGAYNEQFF | TGCGCCAGCAGCCGCCGCTCACAAGCGGGGGCTTACAATGAGCAGTTCTTC
TRBD2 | TRBJ2-5 | - | TRBV19 | CASSATGTSVETQYF | TGTGCCAGTAGTGCCACCGGGACTAGCGTGGAGACCCAGTACTTC
- | TRBJ1-1 | - | TRBV5-1 | CASSLSGPNTEAFF | TGCGCCAGCAGCTTGTCAGGTCCGAACACTGAAGCTTTCTTT
- | TRBJ2-1 | many | TRBV29-1 | CSVEKYRDNEQFF | TGCAGCGTTGAAAAATACAGGGACAATGAGCAGTTCTTC
- | TRBJ1-1 | - | TRBV27 | CASTGRRAFF | TGTGCCAGCACGGGTCGCAGAGCTTTCTTT
TRBD1 | TRBJ1-6 | - | TRBV12-3/TRBV12-4 | CASNLQGEGSPLHF | TGTGCAAGCAATCTTCAGGGGGAAGGCTCACCCCTCCACTTT
- | TRBJ2-5 | - | TRBV29-1 | CSVATAFYQTQYF | TGCAGCGTTGCGACAGCTTTCTACCAGACCCAGTACTTC
- | TRBJ2-3 | few | TRBV28 | CASSFADSDSDTQYF | TGTGCCAGCAGTTTCGCGGACAGTGACTCAGATACGCAGTATTTT
- | TRBJ2-7 | many | TRBV11-1 | CASQREGESYYEQYF | TGTGCCAGCCAGAGGGAGGGGGAGAGCTACTACGAGCAGTACTTC
TRBD1 | TRBJ1-6 | - | TRBV7-2 | CASSLAWGTANSPLHF | TGTGCCAGCAGCTTAGCATGGGGGACAGCAAATTCACCCCTCCACTTT
TRBD1 | TRBJ1-5 | - | TRBV19 | CASSLGQGAVEPQHF | TGTGCCAGTAGTTTGGGACAGGGGGCTGTAGAGCCCCAGCATTTT
- | TRBJ1-2 | few | TRBV20-1 | CSARDSEGKTIDGYTF | TGCAGTGCTAGAGATTCGGAAGGGAAGACGATCGATGGCTACACCTTC
TRBD1 | TRBJ2-7 | few | TRBV6-5 | CASSWDSKSYEQYF | TGTGCCAGCAGTTGGGACAGTAAGAGTTACGAGCAGTACTTC
- | TRBJ1-2 | - | TRBV6-2/TRBV6-3 | CASSYPQELHNSNYGYTF | TGTGCCAGCAGTTACCCTCAGGAGCTACATAACTCTAACTATGGCTACACCTTC
- | TRBJ1-6 | - | TRBV7-2 | CASNRQDSPLHF | TGTGCCAGCAACCGACAGGATTCACCCCTCCACTTT
TRBD2 | TRBJ2-3 | - | TRBV12-3/TRBV12-4 | CASRTGGGADTQYF | TGTGCCAGCAGAACTGGCGGGGGGGCAGATACGCAGTATTTT
TRBD1 | TRBJ2-4 | few | TRBV5-1 | CASSLVRRDRARLAKNIQYF | TGCGCCAGCAGCTTGGTCCGAAGGGACAGGGCGAGACTAGCCAAAAACATTCAGTACTTC
- | TRBJ2-7 | few | TRBV5-1 | CASSLIMDSYEQYF | TGCGCCAGCAGCTTGATCATGGACTCCTACGAGCAGTACTTC
- | TRBJ2-1 | - | TRBV7-9 | CASSLGSSLINEQFF | TGTGCTAGCAGCTTAGGTAGCAGTCTAATCAATGAGCAGTTCTTC
- | TRBJ2-4 | - | TRBV7-2 | CASRPRGGGLAKNIQYF | TGTGCCAGCAGACCCAGAGGTGGGGGGCTAGCCAAAAACATTCAGTACTTC
- | TRBJ2-5 | few | TRBV7-2 | CASSLGTTPFSLETQYF | TGTGCCAGCAGCTTAGGTACTACCCCCTTCAGCTTGGAGACCCAGTACTTC
TRBD1 | TRBJ1-2 | - | TRBV7-2 | CASSLSRTGENYGYTF | TGTGCCAGCAGCCTAAGCCGGACAGGGGAAAACTATGGCTACACCTTC
TRBD1 | TRBJ2-7 | few | TRBV6-6 | CASSTGTAHSYEQYF | TGTGCCAGCAGTACGGGGACAGCCCACTCCTACGAGCAGTACTTC
TRBD1 | TRBJ2-5 | - | TRBV6-5 | CASSYSGTGQETQYF | TGTGCCAGCAGTTACTCGGGGACAGGCCAAGAGACCCAGTACTTC
TRBD1 | TRBJ2-1 | - | TRBV3-1 | CASSHHRGVNEQFF | TGTGCCAGCAGCCATCACAGGGGGGTTAATGAGCAGTTCTTC
TRBD2 | TRBJ2-1 | few | TRBV20-1 | CSAGEGLAGDNEQFF | TGCAGTGCTGGCGAGGGACTAGCGGGGGACAATGAGCAGTTCTTC
- | TRBJ2-1 | - | TRBV29-1 | CSVDPGSANEQFF | TGCAGCGTTGACCCGGGGTCGGCCAATGAGCAGTTCTTC
TRBD1 | TRBJ2-5 | few | TRBV5-6 | CASSTGAEETQYF | TGTGCCAGCAGCACAGGGGCGGAAGAGACCCAGTACTTC